The clone carrying this T cell receptor beta chain was detected only a few times. For the second PCR, which ran for roughly 6 to 12 cycles, a sample-barcoded 5' primer and a J-beta primer mix were used. MiXCR, applied by TCRdb to the 5' RACE reads, yields one record per CDR3 protein. This table holds 1.8 million or so distinct CDR3 sequences, roughly 43% found once. The CDR3 is 14 amino acids. V was pared by 6 bases and J by 1 base, with 12 bases between. The germline V gene has CDR1 MNHEY and CDR2 SVGAGI. This entry belongs to a study of blood T cells in healthy people across ages. The sequenced material came from blood. V and J are TRBV6-5 and TRBJ1-1; a possible D gene is TRBD1 (5 bases). The receptor comes from a human donor in good health. The chain's CDR3 is CASRPQTENTEAFF. CDR3 sequence (DNA): TGTGCCAGCAGACCCCAGACAGAGAACACTGAAGCTTTCTTT.